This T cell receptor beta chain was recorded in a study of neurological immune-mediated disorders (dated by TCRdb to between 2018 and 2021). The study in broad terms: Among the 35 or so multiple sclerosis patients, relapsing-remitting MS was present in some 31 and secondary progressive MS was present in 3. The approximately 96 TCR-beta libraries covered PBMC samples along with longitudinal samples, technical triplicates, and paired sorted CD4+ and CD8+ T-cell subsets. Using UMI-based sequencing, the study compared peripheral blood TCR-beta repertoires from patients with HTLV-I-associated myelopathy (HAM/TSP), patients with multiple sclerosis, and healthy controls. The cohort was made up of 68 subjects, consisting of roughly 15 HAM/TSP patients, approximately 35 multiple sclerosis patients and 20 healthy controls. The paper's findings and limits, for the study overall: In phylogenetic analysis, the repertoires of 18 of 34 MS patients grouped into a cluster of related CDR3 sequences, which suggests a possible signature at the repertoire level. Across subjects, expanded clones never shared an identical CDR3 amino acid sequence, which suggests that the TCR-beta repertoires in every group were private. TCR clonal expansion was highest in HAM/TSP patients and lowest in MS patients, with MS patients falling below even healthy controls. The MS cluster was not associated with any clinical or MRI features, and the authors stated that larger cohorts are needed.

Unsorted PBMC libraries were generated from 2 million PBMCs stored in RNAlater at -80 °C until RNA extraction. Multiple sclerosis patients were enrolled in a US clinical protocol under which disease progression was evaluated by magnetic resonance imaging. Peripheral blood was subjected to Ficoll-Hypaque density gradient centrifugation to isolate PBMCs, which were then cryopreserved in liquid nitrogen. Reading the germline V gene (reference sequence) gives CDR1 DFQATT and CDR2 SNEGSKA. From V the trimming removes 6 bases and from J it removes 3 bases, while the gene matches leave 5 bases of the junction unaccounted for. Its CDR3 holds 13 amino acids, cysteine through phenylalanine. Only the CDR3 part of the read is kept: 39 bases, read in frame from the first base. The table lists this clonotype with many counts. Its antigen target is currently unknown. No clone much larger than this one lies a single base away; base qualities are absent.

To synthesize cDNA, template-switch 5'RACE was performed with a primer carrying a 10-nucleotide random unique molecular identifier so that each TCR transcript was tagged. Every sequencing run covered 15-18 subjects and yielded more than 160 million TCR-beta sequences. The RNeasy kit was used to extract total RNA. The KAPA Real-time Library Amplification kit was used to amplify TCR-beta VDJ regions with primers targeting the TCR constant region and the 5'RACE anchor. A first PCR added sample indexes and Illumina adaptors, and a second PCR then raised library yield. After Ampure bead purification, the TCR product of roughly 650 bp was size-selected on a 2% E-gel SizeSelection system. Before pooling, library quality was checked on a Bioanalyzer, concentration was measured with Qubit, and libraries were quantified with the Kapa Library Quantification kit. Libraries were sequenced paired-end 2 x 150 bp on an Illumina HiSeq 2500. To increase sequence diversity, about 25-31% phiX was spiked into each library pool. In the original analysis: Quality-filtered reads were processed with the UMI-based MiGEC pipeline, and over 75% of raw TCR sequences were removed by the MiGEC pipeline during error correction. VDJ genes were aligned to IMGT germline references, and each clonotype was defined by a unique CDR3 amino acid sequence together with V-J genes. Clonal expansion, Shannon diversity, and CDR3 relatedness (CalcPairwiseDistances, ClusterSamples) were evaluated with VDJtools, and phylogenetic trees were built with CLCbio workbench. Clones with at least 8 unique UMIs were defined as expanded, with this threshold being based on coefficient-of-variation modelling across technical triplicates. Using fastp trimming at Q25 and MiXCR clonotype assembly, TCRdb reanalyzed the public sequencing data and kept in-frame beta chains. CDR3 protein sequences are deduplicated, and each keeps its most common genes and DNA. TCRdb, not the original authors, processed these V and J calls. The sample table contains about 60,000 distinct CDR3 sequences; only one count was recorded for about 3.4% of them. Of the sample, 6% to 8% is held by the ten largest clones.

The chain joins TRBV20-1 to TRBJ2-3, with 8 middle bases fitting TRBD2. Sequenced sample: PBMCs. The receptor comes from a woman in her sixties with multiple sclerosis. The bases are TGCAGTGCCCAAGCGGGAGTAACAGATACGCAGTATTTT. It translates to CSAQAGVTDTQYF.